The 25 T cell receptor beta chains presented below share a single source sample, sequenced in a study of T cell responses to AZD1222 COVID-19 vaccine. Sequenced by immunoSEQ multiplex PCR; TCRdb stores in-frame clones only, minus some. The sample includes roughly 92,000 clones, 85% to 90% of them seen just once. The sequencing here drew on peripheral blood, taken 28 days after the second AZD1222 dose. These receptor sequences come from an adult who received the AZD1222 COVID-19 vaccine.

CDR3 nucleotides: TGCGCCAGCAGCCCGACCCGGGAGCCCTCCTACAATGAGCAGTTCTTC. Residues: CASSPTREPSYNEQFF. This rearrangement joins TRBV5-1 to TRBJ2-1, with a possible D match to TRBD2 (6 bases). CDR1 and CDR2 from the germline V gene are SGHRS and YFSETQ. The V end lost 4 bases, the J end lost 0 bases, and 14 bases lay between the germline ends. The CDR3 length is 16 residues.

This clone was picked up one time. The J gene is TRBJ2-2, the V gene TRBV5-1; the D is unclear. From germline, CDR1 is SGHRS and CDR2 YFSETQ. CDR3 length: 13 residues. Trimming left V 1 base short and J 4 bases short, with 5 bases between. The CDR3 nucleotides read TGCGCCAGCAGCTTGTTAAGCACCGGGGAGCTGTTTTTT. This sequence encodes CASSLLSTGELFF.

The V and J genes are TRBV19 and TRBJ2-1; the D gene is possibly TRBD2 (7 bases). In germline, CDR1 is LNHDA, CDR2 SQIVND (reference sequence). V gave up 8 bases and J gave up 1 base, with 12 bases separating them. The CDR3 spans 14 residues. CDR3 amino acids: CASGGGISYNEQFF. CDR3 in DNA: TGTGCCAGTGGCGGGGGCATTTCCTACAATGAGCAGTTCTTC. The complete variable domain, with remaining parts taken from reference TRBV19 and TRBJ2-1, reads DGGITQSPKYLFRKEGQNVTLSCEQNLNHDAMYWYRQDPGQGLRLIYYSQIVNDFQKGDIAEGYSVSREKKESFPLTVTSAQKNPTAFYLCASGGGISYNEQFFGPGTRLTVL.

V and J are TRBV5-4 and TRBJ1-4, with a weak D call TRBD1 (5 bases). The CDR3 totals 14 residues. V was clipped by 2 bases and J by 7 bases, with 12 bases between them. Germline-derived CDR1 and CDR2 are SGHNT and YYREEE (reference sequence). The CDR3: CASSLDGDGEKLFF. In DNA form, the CDR3 reads TGTGCCAGCAGCTTAGATGGGGACGGTGAAAAACTGTTTTTT. The full variable domain, in which reference TRBV5-4 and TRBJ1-4 provide the parts outside the CDR3, is ETGVTQSPTHLIKTRGQQVTLRCSSQSGHNTVSWYQQALGQGPQFIFQYYREEENGRGNFPPRFSGLQFPNYSSELNVNALELDDSALYLCASSLDGDGEKLFFGSGTQLSVL.

This clone was recorded once. The chain couples TRBV10-2 to TRBJ2-1; 11 bases align to TRBD1. V gave up 10 bases and J gave up 9 bases; unmatched junction bases: 11. This CDR3 region has 14 residues. CDR1 is WSHSY, CDR2 SAAADI, per germline. CDR3 in amino acids: CATSGTGGTGEQFF. In DNA, the CDR3 is TGCGCCACCTCAGGGACAGGGGGTACTGGTGAGCAGTTCTTC.

The chain combines TRBV5-4 with TRBJ2-7; D might be TRBD1 or TRBD2, each matching 5 bases. This CDR3 is built from 14 residues. Per germline, CDR1 SGHNT and CDR2 YYREEE (reference sequence). The V end was cut by 6 bases, the J end by 4 bases, with 17 bases between. Here the CDR3 reads CASKRDRTSYEQYF. The CDR3 region has the DNA TGTGCCAGCAAACGGGACCGCACCTCTTACGAGCAGTACTTC.

This chain links TRBV11-2 with TRBJ1-3, with 9 bases identical to TRBD1. Trimming cost V 3 bases and J 2 bases; bases outside gene matches: 8. The CDR3 runs 17 residues. The germline V gene encodes CDR1 SGHAT and CDR2 FQNNGV. The chain's CDR3 is CASSFSFTGGPGNTIYF. The CDR3 DNA sequence: TGTGCCAGCAGCTTCTCTTTTACAGGGGGCCCTGGAAACACCATATATTTT. Looking up the rest from reference TRBV11-2 and TRBJ1-3 gives the full variable domain: EAGVAQSPRYKIIEKRQSVAFWCNPISGHATLYWYQQILGQGPKLLIQFQNNGVVDDSQLPKDRFSAERLKGVDSTLKIQPAKLEDSAVYLCASSFSFTGGPGNTIYFGEGSWLTVV.

V and J are TRBV6-6 and TRBJ2-5; D unclear. V lost 7 bases and J lost 0, with 9 bases in between. The length of the CDR3 is 13 residues. In germline, CDR1 is MNHNY, CDR2 SVGAGI (reference sequence). This chain's CDR3 is CASTKGNQETQYF. The CDR3 coding sequence is TGTGCCAGCACCAAGGGTAACCAAGAGACCCAGTACTTC.

The V call is TRBV7-3, the J call TRBJ2-1; 7 nucleotides line up with TRBD2. Germline values: CDR1 SGHTA, CDR2 FQGTGA. V lost 2 bases and J lost 4; bases outside the gene matches: 5. This CDR3 comprises 15 residues. The CDR3 reads CASSLWLAEYNEQFF. The DNA of the CDR3 is TGTGCCAGCAGCTTATGGCTAGCGGAGTACAATGAGCAGTTCTTC.

CDR3 sequence: CASSLVGSGETQYF. DNA of the CDR3: TGCGCCAGCAGCTTGGTAGGGTCGGGGGAGACCCAGTACTTC. The rearrangement joins TRBV5-1 to TRBJ2-5, with D maybe TRBD2 (5 bases). Trimming took 0 bases from V and 5 from J, leaving 11 bases between them. The CDR3 consists of 14 residues. Germline V gene lookup returns CDR1 SGHRS and CDR2 YFSETQ.

This clone has more than one count but fewer than ten. The chain joins TRBV6-1 to TRBJ1-1; TRBD1 might be the D (5 bases). With 3 bases removed from V and 0 bases from J, the gap between germline ends came to 11 bases. Germline V gene sequence: CDR1 MNHNS, CDR2 SASEGT. The CDR3 contains 15 residues. CDR3 sequence: CASSEFGTVNTEAFF. CDR3 sequence (DNA): TGTGCCAGCAGTGAGTTCGGGACGGTGAACACTGAAGCTTTCTTT.

The chain recombines TRBV4-1 with TRBJ2-1; 9 nucleotides agree with TRBD1. With 0 bases clipped from V and 8 bases from J, the junction kept 14 bases outside the gene matches. The CDR3 loop spans 18 amino acids. Germline V gives CDR1 MGHRA, CDR2 YSYEKL. CDR3 loop: CASSQDPPGTGRWDEQFF. CDR3 DNA: TGCGCCAGCAGCCAAGATCCCCCCGGGACAGGGCGTTGGGATGAGCAGTTCTTC.

The V and J genes are TRBV12-3 or TRBV12-4 and TRBJ1-2, with 10 bases aligning to TRBD1. The V segment lost 6 bases and the J segment 13 bases; nucleotides outside the gene matches: 8. This CDR3 comprises 12 residues. The CDR3 DNA is TGTGCCAGCAGAAATCCGGGACAGGGGACCACCTTC. Translating it yields CASRNPGQGTTF.

This clone was seen a single time. V is TRBV18 and J is TRBJ2-6; 7 bases align to TRBD1. The CDR3 extends over 17 amino acids. CDR1 and CDR2 from the germline V gene are KGHSH and LQKENI. Losses at the gene ends were 1 base for V and 0 bases for J; bases not matched to a gene: 3. CDR3 amino acids: CASSPRQGASGANVLTF. CDR3 in DNA: TGTGCCAGCTCACCACGACAGGGCGCCTCTGGGGCCAACGTCCTGACTTTC.

The CDR3 DNA sequence: TGTGCCAGCAGTTCTGGACTAGCGGTAAATATTGAGTACTTC. Its translation: CASSSGLAVNIEYF. The genes are TRBV6-2 or TRBV6-3 and TRBJ2-5, with TRBD2 matching 10 bases. CDR1 MNHEY and CDR2 SVGEGT come from the germline V gene. The V segment lost 4 bases and the J segment 12 bases; nucleotides outside the gene matches: 11. The CDR3 length is 14 residues.

This rearrangement joins TRBV11-1 to TRBJ2-1, with 10 bases identical to TRBD2. CDR1 is SGHAT and CDR2 is FQDESV in the germline V gene (reference sequence). This CDR3 is 14 amino acids long. Trimming took 4 bases from V and 6 from J; bases not matched to a gene: 3. The DNA for the CDR3 is TGTGCCAGCAGCTGGAGCGGGGGGGTCAATGAGCAGTTCTTC. Encoded protein: CASSWSGGVNEQFF.

This chain uses TRBV9 with TRBJ2-1; D is undetermined. The CDR3 is 15 residues long. V was shortened by 2 bases and J by 5 bases, with 14 bases between the two germline ends. In germline, CDR1 is SGDLS, CDR2 YYNGEE. CDR3 DNA: TGTGCCAGCAGCGTCGGCGTCTCTAAAGACAATGAGCAGTTCTTC. Protein sequence: CASSVGVSKDNEQFF.

The chain uses TRBV29-1 and TRBJ1-1; no definite D call. This CDR3 has 13 amino acids. V lost 3 bases, J lost 4 bases, and 12 bases lay in between. CDR1 is SQVTM and CDR2 is ANQGSEA in the germline V gene. The CDR3, as DNA: TGCAGCGTTGACGAGGGTTGGGGCACTGAAGCTTTCTTT. Translated, it gives CSVDEGWGTEAFF.

The gene calls are TRBV11-2 and TRBJ1-1; D remains ambiguous. The germline gives CDR1 SGHAT, CDR2 FQNNGV. CDR3 size: 12 residues. Trimming pared 5 bases from V and 7 bases from J, leaving 11 bases between. CDR3 amino acids: CASSNGRGEAFF. The CDR3 bases are TGTGCCAGCAGCAACGGGCGAGGTGAAGCTTTCTTT.

The V call is TRBV19, the J call TRBJ1-5; no clear D. In germline, CDR1 is LNHDA, CDR2 SQIVND (reference sequence). This CDR3 contains 15 residues. Trimming removed 4 bases from V and 0 bases from J, with 10 bases in between. The CDR3 is CASSRSRDSNQPQHF. The CDR3 DNA reads as TGTGCCAGTAGTAGGTCGAGGGATAGCAATCAGCCCCAGCATTTT.

V gene TRBV6-5 combines with J gene TRBJ1-2; 12 positions match TRBD1. In germline, CDR1 is MNHEY, CDR2 SVGAGI. Unmatched junction bases numbered 8, after V lost 5 bases and J lost 7 bases. This CDR3 contains 15 residues. The CDR3 loop reads CASSQQGTGGGGYTF. The CDR3 DNA sequence: TGTGCCAGCAGTCAACAAGGGACAGGGGGCGGTGGCTACACCTTC.

J is TRBJ1-5 and V is TRBV6-5; a weak D match, TRBD1 (5 bases). V shed 0 bases and J shed 2 bases, with 11 bases lying between them. CDR1 and CDR2 from the germline V gene are MNHEY and SVGAGI. CDR3 length: 16 residues. The CDR3 DNA sequence: TGTGCCAGCAGTTACTCGGCAGGGTCGGGCAATCAGCCCCAGCATTTT. Translated, it gives CASSYSAGSGNQPQHF.

The chain is built from TRBV6-6 and TRBJ2-3; a possible D gene is TRBD2 (6 bases). V dropped 5 bases and J dropped 1 base, with 19 bases sitting between them. CDR1 is MNHNY and CDR2 is SVGAGI in the germline V gene (reference sequence). The CDR3 runs 17 residues. CDR3 in amino acids: CASSLGTQTLRTDTQYF. The CDR3 bases are TGTGCCAGCAGTCTAGGGACTCAGACCCTCCGCACAGATACGCAGTATTTT.

The chain is built from TRBV5-6 and TRBJ1-2, with a weak D call TRBD1 (5 bases). CDR1 and CDR2 from the germline V gene are SGHDT and YYEEEE. The V and J ends lost 0 bases and 8 bases respectively, with 14 bases between them. The CDR3 totals 14 residues. The CDR3 region has the DNA TGTGCCAGCAGCTTGGTAGGGGTGGCGAGAGGCTACACCTTC. Translation gives CASSLVGVARGYTF.

The CDR3 DNA follows: TGTGCCAGCAGCGCCCAGGGGGGGACAGCCCTTTATGGCTACACCTTC. It codes for CASSAQGGTALYGYTF. This chain links TRBV6-4 with TRBJ1-2; 7 positions agree with TRBD1. V shed 6 bases, J shed 5 bases, and the junction held 15 bases outside the gene matches. Germline V CDR1 and CDR2: MRHNA, SNTAGT. This CDR3 is 16 amino acids long.